This TCR beta chain is drawn from a study of regulatory T cells in long-lasting Graves disease. This clonotype appeared many times. The time point is: newly diagnosed GD, antithyroid drugs for less than 3 months. Extracted PBMC RNA gave rise to the TCR library. Those enrolled as patients came out of an endocrinology department in Xi'an, China. Germline CDR1 MDHEN, CDR2 SYDVKM. The CDR3 contains 14 residues. V lost 2 bases, J lost 4 bases, and 11 bases lay in between. Arm-PCR with iRepertoire HTBI primers amplified the CDR3 regions for these TCR beta libraries. TCRdb used MiXCR to reprocess the multiplex PCR reads, holding one entry per CDR3 protein. This table holds 600,000 to 650,000 distinct CDR3 sequences, roughly 16% found once. This sample was shared with a second study, whose subject was T cells in Graves' hyperthyroidism and ophthalmopathy.

The TCR was taken from a young woman with Graves disease. This sample comprised peripheral blood mononuclear cells (PBMCs), obtained at new diagnosis, from a patient treated with antithyroid drugs. The gene calls are TRBV28 and TRBJ1-2; D is unresolved. CDR3 protein: CASSLISFAYGYTF. CDR3 nucleotides: TGTGCCAGCAGTTTAATAAGTTTTGCCTATGGCTACACCTTC.